The source of this T cell receptor (beta chain) is a study of CD8 T cells in ankylosing spondylitis. TCRdb re-called the 5' RACE reads through MiXCR, storing one row per CDR3 protein. The table lists 150,000 to 200,000 distinct CDR3 sequences, roughly 10% of them singletons. Germline CDR1 reads SGHRS; CDR2 reads YFSETQ. The CDR3 runs to 13 residues. V gave up 7 bases and J gave up 0 bases, with 10 bases separating them. This clonotype appeared many times. The receptor was derived from a male donor with ankylosing spondylitis or in good health (not recorded which). The chain recombines TRBV5-1 with TRBJ1-1; no reliable D call. Sequencing was done on a sample of blood, either unsorted or a sorted T cell fraction (not recorded which). CDR3 amino acids: CASGPNLNTEAFF. The CDR3 region has the DNA TGCGCCAGCGGCCCTAACCTGAACACTGAAGCTTTCTTT.